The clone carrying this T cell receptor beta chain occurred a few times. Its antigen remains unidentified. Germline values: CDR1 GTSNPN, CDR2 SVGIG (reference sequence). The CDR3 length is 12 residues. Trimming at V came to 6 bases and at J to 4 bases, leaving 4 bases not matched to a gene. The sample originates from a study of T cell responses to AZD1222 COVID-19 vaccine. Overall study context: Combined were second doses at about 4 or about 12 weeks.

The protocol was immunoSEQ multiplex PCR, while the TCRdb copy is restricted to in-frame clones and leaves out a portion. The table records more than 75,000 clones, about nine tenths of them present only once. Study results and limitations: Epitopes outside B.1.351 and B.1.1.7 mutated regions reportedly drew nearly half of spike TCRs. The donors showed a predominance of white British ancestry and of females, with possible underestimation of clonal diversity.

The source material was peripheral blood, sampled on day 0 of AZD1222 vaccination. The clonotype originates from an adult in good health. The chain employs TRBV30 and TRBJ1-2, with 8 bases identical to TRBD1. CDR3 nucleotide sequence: TGTGCCTGTAAGACAGGGGTCTATGGCTACACCTTC. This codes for CACKTGVYGYTF.